This T cell receptor beta chain comes out of a study of T-cell memory formation after mild COVID-19. Overall study: Most TCR clusters belonged to a single donor.

Per the germline V gene, CDR1 is SGHRS and CDR2 is YFSETQ. The CDR3 loop spans 16 amino acids. Trimming removed 4 bases from V and 5 bases from J; junction bases left unmatched: 12. This clonotype has only a few counts. The TCR alpha and TCR beta cDNA libraries, bearing sample barcodes and UMIs, were generated by 5'RACE using constant-segment primers. TCRdb called the 5' RACE reads again in MiXCR, with one record for every CDR3 protein. The table lists hundreds of thousands of distinct CDR3 sequences, roughly 18% of them singletons. Sequencing was done on a sample of PBMCs or a T cell subset sorted from them (not recorded which). The chain is built from TRBV5-1 and TRBJ2-1; 7 nucleotides align to TRBD2. The receptor was isolated from a man between 18 and 29 years old who had mild COVID-19 (a few samples of this study predate the infection). Cell type and time point are not known. The CDR3 loop reads CASSRALLASHNEQFF. CDR3 sequence (DNA): TGCGCCAGCAGCAGGGCGTTACTAGCGTCGCACAATGAGCAGTTCTTC.